Listed below are T cell receptor beta chains from one sample, sequenced in a study of CD4 T cells in relation to SARS-CoV-2 and coronaviruses. For these receptors, no antigen is known. Sequencing was performed with immunoSEQ multiplex PCR; in TCRdb, only in-frame clones are kept and a portion is missing. This sample carries over 10,000 clones, around four fifths of them seen once, and the ten largest clones take roughly 13%. The sequenced sample consisted of CD4+ T cells from PBMCs, cultured in vitro. These receptors all come from a human donor in good health. CDR3s include the opening cysteine and the closing phenylalanine or tryptophan.

V gene	J gene	CDR3 protein
TRBV18	TRBJ2-1	CASSPPSSEQFF
TRBV18	TRBJ1-2	CASSPSAGQLRGYGYTF
TRBV4-3	TRBJ2-2	CASSRGTSGGAGGELFF
TRBV14	TRBJ1-2	CASSQLGQGPRGYTF
TRBV7-2	TRBJ1-1	CASTPRSGLMNTEAFF
TRBV6-5	TRBJ2-7	CASIPPGQGGYEQYF
TRBV19	TRBJ2-2	CASSGSGRIGELFF
TRBV3-1/TRBV3-2	TRBJ1-2	CASSQDGRQGRAYTF
TRBV5-1	TRBJ2-2	CASSLAGRELFF
TRBV5-4	TRBJ2-7	CASSQSGRRGEQYF
TRBV18	TRBJ2-1	CASSPSGGANEQFF
TRBV7-2	TRBJ2-5	CASSPSSIQETQYF
TRBV25-1	TRBJ2-7	CASGGGYEQYF
TRBV7-2	TRBJ2-3	CASSLGGFTDTQYF
TRBV11-2	TRBJ2-7	CASSPGSMVPYEQYF
TRBV28	TRBJ1-4	CASTRLGTNEKLFF
TRBV7-2	TRBJ1-1	CASSQAGTVNTEAFF
TRBV7-2	TRBJ2-1	CASSWTSGRHEQFF